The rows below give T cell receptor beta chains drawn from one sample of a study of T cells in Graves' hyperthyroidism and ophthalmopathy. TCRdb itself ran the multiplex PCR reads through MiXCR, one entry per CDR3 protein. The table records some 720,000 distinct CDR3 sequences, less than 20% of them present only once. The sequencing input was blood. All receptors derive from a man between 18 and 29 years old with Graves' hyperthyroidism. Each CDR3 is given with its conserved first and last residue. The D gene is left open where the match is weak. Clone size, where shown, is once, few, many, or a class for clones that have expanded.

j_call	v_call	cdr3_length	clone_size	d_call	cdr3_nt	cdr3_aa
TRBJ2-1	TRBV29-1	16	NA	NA	TGCAGCGTTGAGGGCCACCGGGACACAATCTACAATGAGCAGTTCTTC	CSVEGHRDTIYNEQFF
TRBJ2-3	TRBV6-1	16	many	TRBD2	TGTGCCAGCAGTGAAATGGCGGGAGGCCTCACAGATACGCAGTATTTT	CASSEMAGGLTDTQYF
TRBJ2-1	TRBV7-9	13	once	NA	TGTGCCAGCAGCTTAGCTGTGTACTTCGAGGAGTTCTTC	CASSLAVYFEEFF
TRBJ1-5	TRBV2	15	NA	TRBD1	TGTGCCAGCAGCATGACAGGGTCTTATAATCAGCCCCAGCATTTT	CASSMTGSYNQPQHF
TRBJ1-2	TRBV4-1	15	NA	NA	TGCGCCAGCAGCCAAGGATTGGCAGGGAACTATGGCTACACCTTC	CASSQGLAGNYGYTF
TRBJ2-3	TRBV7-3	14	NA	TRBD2	TGTGCCAGCCGCCTTAGCGGGGAAAGGGATACGCAGTATTTT	CASRLSGERDTQYF
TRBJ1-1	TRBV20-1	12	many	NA	TGCAGTGCAACGGCAGATAACACTGAAGCTTTCTTT	CSATADNTEAFF
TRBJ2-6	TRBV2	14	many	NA	TGTGCCAGCAGTGATCTCGTGGGGGCCAACGTCCTGACTTTC	CASSDLVGANVLTF
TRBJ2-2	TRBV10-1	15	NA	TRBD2	TGCGCCAGCAACACTAGCGGGAGGAGTGGCGGGGAGCTGTTTTTT	CASNTSGRSGGELFF
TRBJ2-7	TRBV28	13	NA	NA	TGTGCCAGCAGCGAACTAGGCCTCTCCGACCAGTACTTC	CASSELGLSDQYF
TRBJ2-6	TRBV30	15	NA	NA	TGTGCCTGGAGAAGGCCGGGCTCTGGGGCCAACGTCCTGACTTTC	CAWRRPGSGANVLTF
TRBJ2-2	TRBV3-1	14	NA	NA	TGTGCCAGCAGCCAAGATGGGACGTCCGGGGAGCTGTTTTTT	CASSQDGTSGELFF
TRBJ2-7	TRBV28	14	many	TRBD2	TGTGCCAGCAGGGAAGGGACTAGCATCCACGAGCAGTACTTC	CASREGTSIHEQYF
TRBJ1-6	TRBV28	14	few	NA	TGTGCCAGCAGTTTAGGGGGAGAAGGATCACCCCTCCACTTT	CASSLGGEGSPLHF
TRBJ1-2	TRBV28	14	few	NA	TGTGCCAGCAGTGCCCAACCGGGACGTCCAGGCTACACCTTC	CASSAQPGRPGYTF
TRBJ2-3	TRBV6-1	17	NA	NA	TGTGCCAGCAGTGAATCCGGTGTATGGGGGGCAGCAGATACGCAGTATTTT	CASSESGVWGAADTQYF
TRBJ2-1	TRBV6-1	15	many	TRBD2	TGTGCCAGCAGCGCTAGCGGGAGCCGTGCTAATGAGCAGTTCTTC	CASSASGSRANEQFF
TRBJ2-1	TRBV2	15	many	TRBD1	TGTGCCAGCATCGTCCGGGACAGGGCCTACAATGAGCAGTTCTTC	CASIVRDRAYNEQFF
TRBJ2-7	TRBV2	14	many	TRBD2	TGTGCCAGCAGCTGGACTAGCGGGAGGGATGAGCAGTACTTC	CASSWTSGRDEQYF
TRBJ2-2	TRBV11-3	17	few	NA	TGTGCCAGCAGCTTAGACGCCGGTCCTTGGAACACCGGGGAGCTGTTTTTT	CASSLDAGPWNTGELFF
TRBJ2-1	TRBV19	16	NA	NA	TGTGCCAGTAGTATAGATCACTGGCGGGCCTACAATGAGCAGTTCTTC	CASSIDHWRAYNEQFF
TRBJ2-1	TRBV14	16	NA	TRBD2	TGTGCCAGCAGGAAAACTAGCGAGAGCTCCTACAATGAGCAGTTCTTC	CASRKTSESSYNEQFF
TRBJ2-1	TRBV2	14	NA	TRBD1	TGTGCCAGCAGCCCCGGGACAGGGGCGGGTGAGCAGTTCTTC	CASSPGTGAGEQFF
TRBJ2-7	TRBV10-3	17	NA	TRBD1	TGTGCCATCAGTGAGTCAACAGGGGGATGGGGCTCCTACGAGCAGTACTTC	CAISESTGGWGSYEQYF
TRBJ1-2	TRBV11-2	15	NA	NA	TGTGCCAGCAGCTTAGGGTACAGCAGTCCCGATGGCTACACCTTC	CASSLGYSSPDGYTF
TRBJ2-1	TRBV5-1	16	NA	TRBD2	TGCGCCAGCAGCCCGGAACTAGCGGGAGGGCCGAATGAGCAGTTCTTC	CASSPELAGGPNEQFF
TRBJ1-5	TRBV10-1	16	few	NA	TGCGCCAGTAACCCAGGGGTCACGGATAGAAATCAGCCCCAGCATTTT	CASNPGVTDRNQPQHF
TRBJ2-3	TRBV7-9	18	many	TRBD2	TGTGCCAGCAGCTTCCTAGCGGAGATCCTCATTGGCACAGATACGCAGTATTTT	CASSFLAEILIGTDTQYF